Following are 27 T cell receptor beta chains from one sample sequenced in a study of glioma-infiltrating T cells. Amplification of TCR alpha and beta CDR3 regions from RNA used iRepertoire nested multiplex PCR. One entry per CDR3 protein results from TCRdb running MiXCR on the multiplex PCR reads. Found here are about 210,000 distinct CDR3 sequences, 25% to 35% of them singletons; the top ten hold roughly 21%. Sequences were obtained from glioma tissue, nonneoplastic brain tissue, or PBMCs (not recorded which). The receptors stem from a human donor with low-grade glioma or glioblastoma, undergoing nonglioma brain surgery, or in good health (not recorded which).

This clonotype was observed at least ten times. This chain's CDR3 is CASSLAGRDEQFF. The CDR3 region has the DNA TGTGCCAGCAGCTTAGCGGGAAGGGATGAGCAGTTCTTC. The chain has TRBV7-2 and TRBJ2-1, with D unclear. V was pared by 0 bases and J by 8 bases, with 8 bases between. CDR3 length equals 13 residues. Germline-derived CDR1 and CDR2 are SGHTA and FQGNSA. The whole variable domain, remainder taken from reference TRBV7-2 and TRBJ2-1, is GAGVSQSPSNKVTEKGKDVELRCDPISGHTALYWYRQSLGQGLEFLIYFQGNSAPDKSGLPSDRFSAERTGGSVSTLTIQRTQQEDSAVYLCASSLAGRDEQFFGPGTRLTVL.

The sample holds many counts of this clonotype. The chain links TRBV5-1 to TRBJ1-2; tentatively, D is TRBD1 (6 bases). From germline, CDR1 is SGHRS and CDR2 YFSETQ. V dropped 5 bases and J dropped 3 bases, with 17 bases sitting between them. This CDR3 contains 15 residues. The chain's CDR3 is CASRDLGAWDYGYTF. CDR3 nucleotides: TGCGCCAGCAGGGACTTGGGGGCCTGGGACTATGGCTACACCTTC.

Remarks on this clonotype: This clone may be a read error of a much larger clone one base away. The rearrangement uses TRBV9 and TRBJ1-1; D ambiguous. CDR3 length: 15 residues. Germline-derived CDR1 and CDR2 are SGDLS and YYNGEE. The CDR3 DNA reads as TGTGCCAGCAGAGTAGGCGCCAAGCCGAACACTGAAGCTTTCTTT. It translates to CASRVGAKPNTEAFF.

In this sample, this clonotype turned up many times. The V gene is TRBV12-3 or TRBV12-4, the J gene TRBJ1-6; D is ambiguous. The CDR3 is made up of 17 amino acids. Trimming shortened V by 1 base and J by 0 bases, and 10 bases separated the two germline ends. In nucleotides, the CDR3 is TGTGCCAGCAGTTTAGAGGCCGGAGGCTCCTATAATTCACCCCTCCACTTT. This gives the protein CASSLEAGGSYNSPLHF.

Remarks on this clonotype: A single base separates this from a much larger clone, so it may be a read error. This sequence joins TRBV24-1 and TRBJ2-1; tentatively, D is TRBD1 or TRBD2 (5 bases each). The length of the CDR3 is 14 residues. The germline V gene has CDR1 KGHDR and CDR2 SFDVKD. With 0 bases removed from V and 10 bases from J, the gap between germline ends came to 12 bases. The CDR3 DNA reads TGTGCCACCAGTGATTTGTCAGGGACGGGCGAGCAGTTCTTC. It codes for CATSDLSGTGEQFF.

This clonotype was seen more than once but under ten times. CDR3 amino acids: CATQRDRGYLNEQFF. DNA of the CDR3: TGTGCCACCCAGAGGGACAGGGGATATCTCAATGAGCAGTTCTTC. The rearrangement links TRBV19 to TRBJ2-1, with TRBD1 identical over 10 bases. The CDR3 has 15 amino acids. The J segment lost 6 bases and the V segment lost 10 bases, leaving 12 bases of the junction unmatched. Germline V lookup: CDR1 LNHDA, CDR2 SQIVND (reference sequence). Combining the CDR3 with reference TRBV19 and TRBJ2-1 gives the whole variable domain DGGITQSPKYLFRKEGQNVTLSCEQNLNHDAMYWYRQDPGQGLRLIYYSQIVNDFQKGDIAEGYSVSREKKESFPLTVTSAQKNPTAFYLCATQRDRGYLNEQFFGPGTRLTVL.

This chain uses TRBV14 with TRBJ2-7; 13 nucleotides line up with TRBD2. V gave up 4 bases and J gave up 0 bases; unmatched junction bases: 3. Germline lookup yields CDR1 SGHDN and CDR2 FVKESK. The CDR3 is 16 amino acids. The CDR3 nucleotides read TGTGCCAGCAGCCGGGGGACTAGCGGGGTCTCCTACGAGCAGTACTTC. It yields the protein CASSRGTSGVSYEQYF.

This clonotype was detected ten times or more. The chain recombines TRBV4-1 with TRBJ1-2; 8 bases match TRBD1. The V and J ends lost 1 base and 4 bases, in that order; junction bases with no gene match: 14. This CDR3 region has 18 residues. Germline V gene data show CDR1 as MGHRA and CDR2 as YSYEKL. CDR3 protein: CASSQAAAGGLNTYGYTF. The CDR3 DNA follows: TGCGCCAGCAGCCAAGCGGCGGCAGGGGGCCTTAATACCTATGGCTACACCTTC.

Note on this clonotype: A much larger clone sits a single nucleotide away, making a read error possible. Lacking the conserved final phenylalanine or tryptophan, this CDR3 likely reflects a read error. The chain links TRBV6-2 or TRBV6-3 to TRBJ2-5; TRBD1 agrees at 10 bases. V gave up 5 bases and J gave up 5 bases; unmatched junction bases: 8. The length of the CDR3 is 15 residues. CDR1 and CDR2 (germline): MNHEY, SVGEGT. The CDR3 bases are TGTGCCAGCAGTGAGGGGACAGGGGCATGGGAGACCCAGTACCTC. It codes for CASSEGTGAWETQYL.

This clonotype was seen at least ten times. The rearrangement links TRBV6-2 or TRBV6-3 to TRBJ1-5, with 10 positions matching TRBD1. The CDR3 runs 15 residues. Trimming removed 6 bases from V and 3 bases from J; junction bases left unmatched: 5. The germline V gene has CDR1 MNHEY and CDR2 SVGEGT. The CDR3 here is CASRTGGGYNQPQHF. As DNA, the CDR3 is TGTGCCAGCAGGACAGGGGGCGGTTACAATCAGCCCCAGCATTTT.

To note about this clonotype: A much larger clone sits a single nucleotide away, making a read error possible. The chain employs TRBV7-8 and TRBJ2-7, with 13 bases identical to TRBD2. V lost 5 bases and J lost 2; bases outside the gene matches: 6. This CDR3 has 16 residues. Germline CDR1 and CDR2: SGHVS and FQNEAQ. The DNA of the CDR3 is TGTGCCAGCAGCCCACTAGCGGGAGGGCGAACCTACGAGCAGTACTTC. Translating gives CASSPLAGGRTYEQYF. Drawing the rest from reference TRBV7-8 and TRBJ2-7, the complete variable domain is GAGVSQSPRYKVAKRGQDVALRCDPISGHVSLFWYQQALGQGPEFLTYFQNEAQLDKSGLPSDRFFAERPEGSVSTLKIQRTQQEDSAVYLCASSPLAGGRTYEQYFGPGTRLTVT.

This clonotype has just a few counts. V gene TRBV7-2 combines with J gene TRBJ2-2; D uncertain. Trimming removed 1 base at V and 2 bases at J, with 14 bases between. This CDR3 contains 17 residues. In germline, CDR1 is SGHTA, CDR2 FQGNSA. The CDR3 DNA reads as TGTGCCAGCAGCTTAGATGGGTTACGGCGAAACACCGGGGAGCTGTTTTTT. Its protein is CASSLDGLRRNTGELFF. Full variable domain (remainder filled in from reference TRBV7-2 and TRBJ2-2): GAGVSQSPSNKVTEKGKDVELRCDPISGHTALYWYRQSLGQGLEFLIYFQGNSAPDKSGLPSDRFSAERTGGSVSTLTIQRTQQEDSAVYLCASSLDGLRRNTGELFFGEGSRLTVL.

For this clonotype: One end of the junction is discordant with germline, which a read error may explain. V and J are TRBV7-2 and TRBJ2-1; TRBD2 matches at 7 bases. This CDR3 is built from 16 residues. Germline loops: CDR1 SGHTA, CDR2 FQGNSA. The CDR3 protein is CAGSQVETSSGNEQFF. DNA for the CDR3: TGTGCCGGCAGCCAAGTGGAGACTAGCTCGGGGAATGAGCAGTTCTTC.

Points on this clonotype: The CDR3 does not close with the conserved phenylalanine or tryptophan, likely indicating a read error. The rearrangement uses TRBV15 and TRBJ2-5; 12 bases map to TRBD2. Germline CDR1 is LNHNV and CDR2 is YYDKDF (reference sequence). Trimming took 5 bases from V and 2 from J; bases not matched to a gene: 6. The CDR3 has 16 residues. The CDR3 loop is CATSGAGTSGQETQYS. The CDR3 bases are TGTGCCACCAGCGGAGCCGGGACTAGCGGGCAAGAGACCCAGTACTCC.

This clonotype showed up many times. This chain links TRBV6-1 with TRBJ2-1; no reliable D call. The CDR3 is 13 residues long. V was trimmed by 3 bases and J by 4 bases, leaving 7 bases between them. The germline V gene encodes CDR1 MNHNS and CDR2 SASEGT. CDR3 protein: CASSEGRYNEQFF. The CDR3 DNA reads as TGTGCCAGCAGTGAGGGCAGATACAATGAGCAGTTCTTC.

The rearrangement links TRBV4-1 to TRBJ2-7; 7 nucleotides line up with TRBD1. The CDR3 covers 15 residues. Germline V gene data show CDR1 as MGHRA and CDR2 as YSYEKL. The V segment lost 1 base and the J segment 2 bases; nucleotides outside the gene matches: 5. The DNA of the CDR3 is TGCGCCAGCAGCCAAGGCCGGGACAGAGCCTACGAGCAGTACTTC. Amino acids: CASSQGRDRAYEQYF.

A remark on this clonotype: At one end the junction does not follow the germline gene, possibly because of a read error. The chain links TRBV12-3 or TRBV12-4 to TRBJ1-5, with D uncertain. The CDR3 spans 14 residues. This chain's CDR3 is CASGLREVDHPQHF. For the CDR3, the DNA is TGTGCCAGCGGTCTCCGGGAGGTAGATCATCCCCAGCATTTT.

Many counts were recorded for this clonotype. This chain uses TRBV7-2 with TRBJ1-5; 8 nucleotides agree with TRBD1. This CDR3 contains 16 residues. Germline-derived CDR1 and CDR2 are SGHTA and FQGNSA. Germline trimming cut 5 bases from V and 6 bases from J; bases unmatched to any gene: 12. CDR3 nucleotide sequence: TGTGCCAGCAGCCAAAAGGGACAGGCGGGGCGTCAGCCCCAGCATTTT. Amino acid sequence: CASSQKGQAGRQPQHF.

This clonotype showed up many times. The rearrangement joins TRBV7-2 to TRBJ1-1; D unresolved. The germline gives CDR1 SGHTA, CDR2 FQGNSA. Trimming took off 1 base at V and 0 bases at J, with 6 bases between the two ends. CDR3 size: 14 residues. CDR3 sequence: CASSLGNLNTEAFF. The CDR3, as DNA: TGTGCCAGCAGCTTAGGCAACCTGAACACTGAAGCTTTCTTT.

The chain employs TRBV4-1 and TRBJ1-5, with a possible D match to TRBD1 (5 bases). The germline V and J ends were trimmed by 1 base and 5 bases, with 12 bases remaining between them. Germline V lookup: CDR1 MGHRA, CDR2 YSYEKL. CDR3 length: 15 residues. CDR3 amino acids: CASSQVPGTYQPQHF. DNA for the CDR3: TGCGCCAGCAGCCAAGTTCCCGGGACCTATCAGCCCCAGCATTTT.

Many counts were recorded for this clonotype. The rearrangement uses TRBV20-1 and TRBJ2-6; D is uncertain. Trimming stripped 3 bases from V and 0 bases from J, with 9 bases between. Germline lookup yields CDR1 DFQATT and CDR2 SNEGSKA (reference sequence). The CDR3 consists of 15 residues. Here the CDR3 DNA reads TGCAGTGCTAGGGAAGGAAGCTCTGGGGCCAACGTCCTGACTTTC. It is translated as CSAREGSSGANVLTF.

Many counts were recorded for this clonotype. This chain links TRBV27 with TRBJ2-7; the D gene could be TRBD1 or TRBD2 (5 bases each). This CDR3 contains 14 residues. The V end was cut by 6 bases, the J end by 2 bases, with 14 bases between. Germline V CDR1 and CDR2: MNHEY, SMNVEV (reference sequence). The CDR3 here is CASRSRDGTYEQYF. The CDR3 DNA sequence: TGTGCCAGCAGAAGCCGGGACGGAACCTACGAGCAGTACTTC.

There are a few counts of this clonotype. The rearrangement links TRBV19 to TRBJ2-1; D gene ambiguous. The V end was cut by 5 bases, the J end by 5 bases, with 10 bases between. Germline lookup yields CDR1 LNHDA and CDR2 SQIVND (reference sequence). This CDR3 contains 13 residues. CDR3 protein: CASSPRLNNEQFF. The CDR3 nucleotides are TGTGCCAGTAGTCCTCGACTGAACAATGAGCAGTTCTTC.

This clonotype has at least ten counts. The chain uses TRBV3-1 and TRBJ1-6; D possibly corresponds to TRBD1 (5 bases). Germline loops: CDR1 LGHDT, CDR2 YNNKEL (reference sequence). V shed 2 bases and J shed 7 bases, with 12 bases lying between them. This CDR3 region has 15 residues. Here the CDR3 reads CASSQRRGQNSPLHF. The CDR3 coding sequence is TGTGCCAGCAGCCAAAGGAGGGGCCAGAATTCACCCCTCCACTTT.

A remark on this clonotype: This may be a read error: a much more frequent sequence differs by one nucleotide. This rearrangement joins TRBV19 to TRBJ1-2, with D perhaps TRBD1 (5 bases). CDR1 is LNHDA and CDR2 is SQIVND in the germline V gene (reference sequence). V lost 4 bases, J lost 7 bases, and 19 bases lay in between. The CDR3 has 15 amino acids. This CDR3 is CASSNRDGDYCGYTF. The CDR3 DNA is TGTGCCAGTAGTAATCGGGACGGGGATTACTGTGGCTACACCTTC.

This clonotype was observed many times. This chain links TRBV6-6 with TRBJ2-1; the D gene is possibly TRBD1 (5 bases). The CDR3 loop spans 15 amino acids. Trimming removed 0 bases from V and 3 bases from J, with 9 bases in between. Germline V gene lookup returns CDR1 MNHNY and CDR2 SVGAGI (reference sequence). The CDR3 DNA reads TGTGCCAGCAGTTACTCGATAGGGGACTACAATGAGCAGTTCTTC. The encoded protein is CASSYSIGDYNEQFF.

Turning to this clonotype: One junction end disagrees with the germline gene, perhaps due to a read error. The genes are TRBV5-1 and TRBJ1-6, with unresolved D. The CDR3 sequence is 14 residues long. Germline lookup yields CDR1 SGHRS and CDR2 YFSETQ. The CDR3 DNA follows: TGCGCCAGCAGCCCCACTTCGAAATTATCACCCATCCACTTT. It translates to CASSPTSKLSPIHF.